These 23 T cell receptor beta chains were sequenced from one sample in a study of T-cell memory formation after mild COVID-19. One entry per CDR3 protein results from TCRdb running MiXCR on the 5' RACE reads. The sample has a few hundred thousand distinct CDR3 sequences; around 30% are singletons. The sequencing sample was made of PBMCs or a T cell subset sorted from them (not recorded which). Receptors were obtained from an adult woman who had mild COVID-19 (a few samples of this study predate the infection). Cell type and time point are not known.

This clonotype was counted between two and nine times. CDR3 DNA sequence: TGCAGTGCTAGCGACAGATATGGCTACACCTTC. Amino acid sequence: CSASDRYGYTF. The V and J genes are TRBV20-1 and TRBJ1-2; a possible D gene is TRBD1 (5 bases). The CDR3 covers 11 residues. Germline values: CDR1 DFQATT, CDR2 SNEGSKA (reference sequence). The V and J ends lost 3 bases and 5 bases respectively, with 7 bases between them.

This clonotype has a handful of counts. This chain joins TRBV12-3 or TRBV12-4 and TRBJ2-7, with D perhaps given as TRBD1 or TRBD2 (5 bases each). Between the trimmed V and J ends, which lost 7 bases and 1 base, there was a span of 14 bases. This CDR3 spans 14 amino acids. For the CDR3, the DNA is TGTGCCAGCACGGCAAGAGGGGTATCCTACGAGCAGTACTTC. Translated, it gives CASTARGVSYEQYF.

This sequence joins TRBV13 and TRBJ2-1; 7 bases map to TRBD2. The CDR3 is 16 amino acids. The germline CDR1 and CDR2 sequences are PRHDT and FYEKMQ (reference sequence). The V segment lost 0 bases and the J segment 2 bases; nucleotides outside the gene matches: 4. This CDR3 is CASSLGLSGAYNEQFF. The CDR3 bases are TGTGCCAGCAGCTTAGGCCTGAGCGGGGCCTACAATGAGCAGTTCTTC.

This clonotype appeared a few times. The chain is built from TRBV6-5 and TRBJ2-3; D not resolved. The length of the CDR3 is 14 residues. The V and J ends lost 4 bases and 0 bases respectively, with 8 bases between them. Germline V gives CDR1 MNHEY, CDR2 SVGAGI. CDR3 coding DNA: TGTGCCAGCAGTTCCACATCAAGCACAGATACGCAGTATTTT. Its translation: CASSSTSSTDTQYF.

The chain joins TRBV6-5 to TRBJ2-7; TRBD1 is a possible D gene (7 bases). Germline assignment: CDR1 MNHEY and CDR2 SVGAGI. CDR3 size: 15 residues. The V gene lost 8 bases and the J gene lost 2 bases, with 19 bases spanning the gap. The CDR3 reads CASQIQGGGTYEQYF. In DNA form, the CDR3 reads TGTGCCAGCCAAATCCAAGGGGGCGGGACCTACGAGCAGTACTTC.

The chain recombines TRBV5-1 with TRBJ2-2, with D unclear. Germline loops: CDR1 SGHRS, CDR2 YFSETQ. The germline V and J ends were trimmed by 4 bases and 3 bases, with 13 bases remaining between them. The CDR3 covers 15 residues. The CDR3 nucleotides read TGCGCCAGCAGCGGAGACGCTAGTGACACCGGGGAGCTGTTTTTT. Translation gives CASSGDASDTGELFF.

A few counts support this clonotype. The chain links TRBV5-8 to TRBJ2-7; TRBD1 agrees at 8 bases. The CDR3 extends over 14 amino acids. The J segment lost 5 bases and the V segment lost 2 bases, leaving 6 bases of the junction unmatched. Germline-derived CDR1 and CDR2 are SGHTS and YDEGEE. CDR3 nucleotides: TGTGCCAGCAGCTTAAGAGGACAGGGACACGAGCAGTACTTC. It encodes CASSLRGQGHEQYF.

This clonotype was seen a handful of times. The CDR3 region has the DNA TGCAGCGTCCCTACTAGTTATAATGAGCAGTTCTTC. Amino acids: CSVPTSYNEQFF. The chain couples TRBV29-1 to TRBJ2-1; a possible D gene is TRBD2 (5 bases). The CDR3 covers 12 residues. Germline V CDR1 and CDR2: SQVTM, ANQGSEA. Trimming took 6 bases from V and 7 from J, leaving 13 bases between them.

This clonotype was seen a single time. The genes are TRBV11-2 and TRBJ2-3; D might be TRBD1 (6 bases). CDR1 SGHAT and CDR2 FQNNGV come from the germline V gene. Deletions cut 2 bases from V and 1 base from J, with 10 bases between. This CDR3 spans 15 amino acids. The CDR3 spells CASSLLPGGTDTQYF. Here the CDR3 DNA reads TGTGCCAGCAGCTTACTTCCAGGGGGCACAGATACGCAGTATTTT. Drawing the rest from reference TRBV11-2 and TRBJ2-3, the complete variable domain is EAGVAQSPRYKIIEKRQSVAFWCNPISGHATLYWYQQILGQGPKLLIQFQNNGVVDDSQLPKDRFSAERLKGVDSTLKIQPAKLEDSAVYLCASSLLPGGTDTQYFGPGTRLTVL.

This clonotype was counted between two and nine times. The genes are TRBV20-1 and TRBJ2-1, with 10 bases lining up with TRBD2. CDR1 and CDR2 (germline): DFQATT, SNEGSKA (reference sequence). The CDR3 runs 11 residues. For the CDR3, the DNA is TGCCCCCTAGCGGGAGTAGGTGAGCAGTTCTTC. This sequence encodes CPLAGVGEQFF.

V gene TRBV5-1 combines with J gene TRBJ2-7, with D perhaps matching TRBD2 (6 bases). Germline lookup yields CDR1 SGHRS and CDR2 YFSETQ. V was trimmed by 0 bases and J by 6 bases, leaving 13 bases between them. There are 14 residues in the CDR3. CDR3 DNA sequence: TGCGCCAGCAGCTTGGGAGGCGGGACGCTCGAGCAGTACTTC. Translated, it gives CASSLGGGTLEQYF. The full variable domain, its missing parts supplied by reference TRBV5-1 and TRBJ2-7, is KAGVTQTPRYLIKTRGQQVTLSCSPISGHRSVSWYQQTPGQGLQFLFEYFSETQRNKGNFPGRFSGRQFSNSRSEMNVSTLELGDSALYLCASSLGGGTLEQYFGPGTRLTVT.

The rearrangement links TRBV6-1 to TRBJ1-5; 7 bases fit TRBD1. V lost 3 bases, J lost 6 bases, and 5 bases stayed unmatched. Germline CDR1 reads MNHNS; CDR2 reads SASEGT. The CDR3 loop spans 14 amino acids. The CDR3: CASSDDRVAQPQHF. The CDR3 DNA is TGTGCCAGCAGTGATGACAGGGTAGCTCAGCCCCAGCATTTT.

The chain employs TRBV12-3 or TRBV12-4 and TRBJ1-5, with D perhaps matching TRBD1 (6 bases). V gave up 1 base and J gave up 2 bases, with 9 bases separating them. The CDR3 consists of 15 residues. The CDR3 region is CASSLESGGNQPQHF. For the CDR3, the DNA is TGTGCCAGCAGTTTAGAATCAGGGGGCAATCAGCCCCAGCATTTT.

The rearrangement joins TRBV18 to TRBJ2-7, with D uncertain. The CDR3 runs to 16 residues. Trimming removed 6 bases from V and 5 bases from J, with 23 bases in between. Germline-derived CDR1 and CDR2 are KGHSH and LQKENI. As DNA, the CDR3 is TGTGCCAGCTCTATACTTTCTGGGATGGGGAACGACGAGCAGTACTTC. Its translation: CASSILSGMGNDEQYF.

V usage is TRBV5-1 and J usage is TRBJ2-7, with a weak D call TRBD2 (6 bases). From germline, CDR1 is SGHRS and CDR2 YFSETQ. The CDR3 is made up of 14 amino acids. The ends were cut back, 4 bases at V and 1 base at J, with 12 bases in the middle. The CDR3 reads CASSARLVSYEQYF. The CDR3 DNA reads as TGCGCCAGCAGCGCCAGACTAGTGTCCTACGAGCAGTACTTC.

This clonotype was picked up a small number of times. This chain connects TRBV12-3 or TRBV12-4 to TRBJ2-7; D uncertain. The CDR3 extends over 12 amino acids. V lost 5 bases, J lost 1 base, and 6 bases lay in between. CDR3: CASSPQSYEQYF. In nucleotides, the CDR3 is TGTGCCAGCAGTCCACAGTCCTACGAGCAGTACTTC.

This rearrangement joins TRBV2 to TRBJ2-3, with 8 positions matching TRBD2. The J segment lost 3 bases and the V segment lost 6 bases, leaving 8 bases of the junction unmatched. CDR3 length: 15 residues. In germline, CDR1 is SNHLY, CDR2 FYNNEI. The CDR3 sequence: CASSRAGVVTDTQYF. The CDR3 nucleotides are TGTGCCAGCAGCCGAGCGGGGGTAGTAACAGATACGCAGTATTTT. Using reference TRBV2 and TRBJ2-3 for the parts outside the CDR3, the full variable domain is EPEVTQTPSHQVTQMGQEVILRCVPISNHLYFYWYRQILGQKVEFLVSFYNNEISEKSEIFDDQFSVERPDGSNFTLKIRSTKLEDSAMYFCASSRAGVVTDTQYFGPGTRLTVL.

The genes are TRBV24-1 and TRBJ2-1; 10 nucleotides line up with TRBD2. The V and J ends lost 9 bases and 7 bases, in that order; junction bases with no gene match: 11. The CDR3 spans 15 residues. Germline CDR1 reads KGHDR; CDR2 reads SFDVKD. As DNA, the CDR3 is TGTGCCACCCGCCATCCTAGCGGGAGTAGTAATGAGCAGTTCTTC. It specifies CATRHPSGSSNEQFF.

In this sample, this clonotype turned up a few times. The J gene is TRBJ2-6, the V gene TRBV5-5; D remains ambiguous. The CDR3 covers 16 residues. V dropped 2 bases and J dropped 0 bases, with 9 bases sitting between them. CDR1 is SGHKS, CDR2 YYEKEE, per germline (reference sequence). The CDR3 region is CASSFRMHSGANVLTF. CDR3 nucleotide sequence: TGTGCCAGCAGCTTTAGAATGCACTCTGGGGCCAACGTCCTGACTTTC.

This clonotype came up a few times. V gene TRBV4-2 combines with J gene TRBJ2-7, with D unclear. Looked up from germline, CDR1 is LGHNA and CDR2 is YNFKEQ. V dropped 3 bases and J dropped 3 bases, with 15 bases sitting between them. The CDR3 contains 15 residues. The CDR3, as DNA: TGTGCCAGCAGCCAGGGCAGCCTGAGAGGCTACGAGCAGTACTTC. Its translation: CASSQGSLRGYEQYF.

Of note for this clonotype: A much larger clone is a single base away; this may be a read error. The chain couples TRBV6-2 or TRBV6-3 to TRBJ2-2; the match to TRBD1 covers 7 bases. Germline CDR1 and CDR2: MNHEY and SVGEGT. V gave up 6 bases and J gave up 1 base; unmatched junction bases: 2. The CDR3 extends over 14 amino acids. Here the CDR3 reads CASRQGMNTGELFF. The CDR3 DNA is TGTGCCAGCAGACAGGGGATGAACACCGGGGAGCTGTTTTTT.

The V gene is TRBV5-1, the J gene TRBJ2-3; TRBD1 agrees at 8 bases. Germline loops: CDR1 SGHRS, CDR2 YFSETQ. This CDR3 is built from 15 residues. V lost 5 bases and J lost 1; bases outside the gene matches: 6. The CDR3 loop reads CASSWTGSGTDTQYF. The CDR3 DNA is TGCGCCAGCAGTTGGACAGGGAGTGGCACAGATACGCAGTATTTT.

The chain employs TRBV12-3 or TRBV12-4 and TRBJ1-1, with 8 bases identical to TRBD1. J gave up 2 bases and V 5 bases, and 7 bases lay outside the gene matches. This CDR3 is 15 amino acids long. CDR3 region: CASSDRGPVNTEAFF. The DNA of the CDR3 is TGTGCCAGCAGTGACAGGGGCCCTGTAAACACTGAAGCTTTCTTT.